This T cell receptor beta chain comes out of a study of T cell clones after liver transplantation. Turning to the study itself: Tolerant meant at least one year fully off immunosuppression without liver enzymes above twice normal.

Study-wide findings and caveats: Graft donor-reactive T cells may have migrated into the graft rather than being deleted. A larger donor-reactive than third-party decline suggested partial antigen-specific deletion. Circulating graft-donor-reactive CD4 TCRbeta sequences fell significantly post-transplant in 5 of 8 subjects.

Germline loops: CDR1 SGHVS, CDR2 FQNEAQ. With 1 base removed from V and 7 bases from J, the gap between germline ends came to 16 bases. This CDR3 comprises 16 residues. Profiling relied on immunoSEQ multiplex PCR, and the TCRdb table lists in-frame clones only, not all of them. The table has fewer than 25,000 clones, about 94% seen once. In regard to this clone: Its cognate antigen is unknown.

The TCR originated in a human patient who received a liver transplant. Certain T cells may be donor cells from the graft. Source: CD8+ T cells from blood, taken less than 27 months after liver transplant. The chain links TRBV7-8 to TRBJ2-2; possible D gene TRBD2, 5 bases. CDR3 in DNA: TGTGCCAGCAGCTTAGGTGGGAGCCGGGGAGTCGGGGAGCTGTTTTTT. Amino acids: CASSLGGSRGVGELFF.